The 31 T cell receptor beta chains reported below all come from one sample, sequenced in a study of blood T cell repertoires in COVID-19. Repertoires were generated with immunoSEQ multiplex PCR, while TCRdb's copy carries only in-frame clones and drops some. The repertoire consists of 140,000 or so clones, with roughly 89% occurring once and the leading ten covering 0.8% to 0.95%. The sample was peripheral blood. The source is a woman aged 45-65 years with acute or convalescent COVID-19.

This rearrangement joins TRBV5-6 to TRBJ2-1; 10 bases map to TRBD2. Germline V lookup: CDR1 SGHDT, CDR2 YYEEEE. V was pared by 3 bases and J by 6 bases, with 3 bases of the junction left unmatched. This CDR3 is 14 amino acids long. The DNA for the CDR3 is TGTGCCAGCAGCTCAGCGGGAGGGACCAATGAGCAGTTCTTC. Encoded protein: CASSSAGGTNEQFF.

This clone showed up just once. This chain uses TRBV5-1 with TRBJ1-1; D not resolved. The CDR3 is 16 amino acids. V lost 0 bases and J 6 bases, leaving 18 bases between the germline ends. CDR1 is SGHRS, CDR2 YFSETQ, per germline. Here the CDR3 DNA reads TGCGCCAGCAGCTTGGCCGTGGAGGAGGTGAAGGCTGAAGCTTTCTTT. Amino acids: CASSLAVEEVKAEAFF.

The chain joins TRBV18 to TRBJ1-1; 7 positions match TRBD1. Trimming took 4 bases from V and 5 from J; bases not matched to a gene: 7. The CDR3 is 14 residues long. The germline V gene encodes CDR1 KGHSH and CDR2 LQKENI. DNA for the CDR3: TGTGCCAGCTCACTAAGGACAGGCCTAACTGAAGCTTTCTTT. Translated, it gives CASSLRTGLTEAFF.

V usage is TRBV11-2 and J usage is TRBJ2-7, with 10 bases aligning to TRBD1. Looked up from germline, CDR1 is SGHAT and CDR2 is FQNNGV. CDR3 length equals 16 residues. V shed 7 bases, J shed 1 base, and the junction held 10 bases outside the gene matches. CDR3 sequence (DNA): TGTGCCAGCATGAAGGCTCCGGGACAGGGGTCCTACGAGCAGTACTTC. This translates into CASMKAPGQGSYEQYF.

This CDR3 is CASSPLDRGTYEQYF. Written as DNA, the CDR3 is TGTGCCAGCAGCCCGCTAGACAGGGGGACTTACGAGCAGTACTTC. The rearrangement uses TRBV6-2 or TRBV6-3 and TRBJ2-7; the match to TRBD1 covers 9 bases. Looked up from germline, CDR1 is MNHEY and CDR2 is SVGEGT. CDR3 length: 15 residues. V trimming: 6 bases; J trimming: 4 bases; junction bases outside the gene matches: 10.

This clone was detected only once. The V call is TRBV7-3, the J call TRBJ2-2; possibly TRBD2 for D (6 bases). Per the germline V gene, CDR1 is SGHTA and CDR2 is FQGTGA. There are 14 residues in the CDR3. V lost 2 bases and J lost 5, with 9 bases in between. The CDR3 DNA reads TGTGCCAGCAGCTTATCGGGAGAGACCGGGGAGCTGTTTTTT. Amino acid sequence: CASSLSGETGELFF.

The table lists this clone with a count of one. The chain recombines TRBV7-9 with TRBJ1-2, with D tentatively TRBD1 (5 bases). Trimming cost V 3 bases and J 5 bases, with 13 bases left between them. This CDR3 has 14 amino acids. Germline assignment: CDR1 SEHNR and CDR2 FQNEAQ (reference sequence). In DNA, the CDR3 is TGTGCCAGCAGCTTCCGGGGGAAGATGTATGGCTACACCTTC. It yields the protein CASSFRGKMYGYTF.

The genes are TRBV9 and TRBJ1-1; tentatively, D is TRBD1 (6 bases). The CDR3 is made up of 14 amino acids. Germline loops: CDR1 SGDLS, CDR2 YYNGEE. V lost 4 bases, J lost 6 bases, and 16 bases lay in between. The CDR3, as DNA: TGTGCCAGCAGCAGTGCAGGGGAAGGAGCTGAAGCTTTCTTT. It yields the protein CASSSAGEGAEAFF.

CDR3 sequence (DNA): TGTGCCAGCAGCCTGGGACAGGGTGGCTACACCTTC. It translates to CASSLGQGGYTF. The chain recombines TRBV5-6 with TRBJ1-2; 9 bases line up with TRBD1. V was pared by 4 bases and J by 7 bases, with 2 bases of the junction left unmatched. Germline CDR1 and CDR2: SGHDT and YYEEEE. The CDR3 has 12 amino acids.

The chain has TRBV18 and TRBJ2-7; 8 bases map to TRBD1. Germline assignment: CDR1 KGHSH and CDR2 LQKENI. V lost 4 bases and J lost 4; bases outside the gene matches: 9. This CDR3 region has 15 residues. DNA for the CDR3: TGTGCCAGCTCACAGGACAGGGCAATGGTGTACGAGCAGTACTTC. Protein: CASSQDRAMVYEQYF.

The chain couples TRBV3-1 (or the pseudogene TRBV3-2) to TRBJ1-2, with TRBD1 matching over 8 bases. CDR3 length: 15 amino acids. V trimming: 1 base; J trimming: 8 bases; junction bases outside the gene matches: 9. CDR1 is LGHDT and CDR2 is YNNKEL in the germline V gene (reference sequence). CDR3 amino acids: CASSQVNRGYRGYTF. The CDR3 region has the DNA TGTGCCAGCAGCCAAGTTAACAGGGGGTATAGAGGCTACACCTTC.

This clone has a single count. CDR3 nucleotides: TGTGCCAGCAGTAGACTACGTTTCGGGGCCCTCCACTTT. This translates into CASSRLRFGALHF. The genes are TRBV7-3 and TRBJ1-6; D is unclear. The CDR3 contains 13 residues. The V gene lost 6 bases and the J gene lost 14 bases, with 17 bases spanning the gap. CDR1 is SGHTA, CDR2 FQGTGA, per germline. The full variable domain, its missing parts supplied by reference TRBV7-3 and TRBJ1-6, is GAGVSQTPSNKVTEKGKYVELRCDPISGHTALYWYRQSLGQGPEFLIYFQGTGAADDSGLPNDRFFAVRPEGSVSTLKIQRTERGDSAVYLCASSRLRFGALHFGNGTRLTVT.

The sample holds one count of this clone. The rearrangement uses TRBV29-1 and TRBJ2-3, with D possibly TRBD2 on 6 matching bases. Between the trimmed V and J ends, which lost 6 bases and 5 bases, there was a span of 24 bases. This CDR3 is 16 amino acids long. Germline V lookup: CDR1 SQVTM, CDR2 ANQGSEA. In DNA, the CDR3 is TGCAGCGTCCTTGGCCGGAACGCACTAGCAGTAGATACGCAGTATTTT. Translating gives CSVLGRNALAVDTQYF.

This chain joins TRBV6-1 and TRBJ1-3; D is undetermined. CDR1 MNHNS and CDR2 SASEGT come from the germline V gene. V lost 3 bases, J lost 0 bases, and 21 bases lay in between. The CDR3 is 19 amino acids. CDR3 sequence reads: CASSETRRLTRDSGNTIYF. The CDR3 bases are TGTGCCAGCAGTGAGACGCGACGGTTGACGAGGGACTCTGGAAACACCATATATTTT.

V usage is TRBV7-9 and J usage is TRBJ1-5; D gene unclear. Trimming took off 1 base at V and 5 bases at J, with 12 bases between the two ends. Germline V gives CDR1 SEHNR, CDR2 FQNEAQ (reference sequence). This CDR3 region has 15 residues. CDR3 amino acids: CASSLDTGYHQPQHF. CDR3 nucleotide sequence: TGTGCCAGCAGCTTAGACACGGGGTATCATCAGCCCCAGCATTTT.

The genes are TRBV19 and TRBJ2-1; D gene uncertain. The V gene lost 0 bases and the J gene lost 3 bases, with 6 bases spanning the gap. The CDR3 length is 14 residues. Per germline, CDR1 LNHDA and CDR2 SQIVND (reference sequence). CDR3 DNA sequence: TGTGCCAGTAGTATAGACAACTACTACAATGAGCAGTTCTTC. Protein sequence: CASSIDNYYNEQFF. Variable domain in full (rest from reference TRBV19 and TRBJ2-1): DGGITQSPKYLFRKEGQNVTLSCEQNLNHDAMYWYRQDPGQGLRLIYYSQIVNDFQKGDIAEGYSVSREKKESFPLTVTSAQKNPTAFYLCASSIDNYYNEQFFGPGTRLTVL.

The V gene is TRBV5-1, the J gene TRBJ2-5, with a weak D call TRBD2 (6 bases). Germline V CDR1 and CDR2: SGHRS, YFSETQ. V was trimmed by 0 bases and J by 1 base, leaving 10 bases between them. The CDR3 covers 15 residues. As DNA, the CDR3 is TGCGCCAGCAGCTTGGGCGGAGGGACCCAAGAGACCCAGTACTTC. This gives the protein CASSLGGGTQETQYF. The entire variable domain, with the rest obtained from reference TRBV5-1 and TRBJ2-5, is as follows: KAGVTQTPRYLIKTRGQQVTLSCSPISGHRSVSWYQQTPGQGLQFLFEYFSETQRNKGNFPGRFSGRQFSNSRSEMNVSTLELGDSALYLCASSLGGGTQETQYFGPGTRLLVL.

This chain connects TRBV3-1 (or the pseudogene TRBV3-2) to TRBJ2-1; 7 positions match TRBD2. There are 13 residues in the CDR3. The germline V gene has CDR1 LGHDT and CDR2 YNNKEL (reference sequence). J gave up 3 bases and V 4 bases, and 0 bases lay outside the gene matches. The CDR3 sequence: CASSRDYYNEQFF. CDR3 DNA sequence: TGTGCCAGCAGCCGGGACTACTACAATGAGCAGTTCTTC.

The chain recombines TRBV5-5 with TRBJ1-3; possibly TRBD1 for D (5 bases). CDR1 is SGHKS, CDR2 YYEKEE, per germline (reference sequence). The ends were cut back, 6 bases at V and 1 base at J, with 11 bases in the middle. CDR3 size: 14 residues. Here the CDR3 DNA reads TGTGCCAGCATACAGGTGAATTCTGGAAACACCATATATTTT. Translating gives CASIQVNSGNTIYF. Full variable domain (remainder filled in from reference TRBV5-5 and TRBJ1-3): DAGVTQSPTHLIKTRGQQVTLRCSPISGHKSVSWYQQVLGQGPQFIFQYYEKEERGRGNFPDRFSARQFPNYSSELNVNALLLGDSALYLCASIQVNSGNTIYFGEGSWLTVV.

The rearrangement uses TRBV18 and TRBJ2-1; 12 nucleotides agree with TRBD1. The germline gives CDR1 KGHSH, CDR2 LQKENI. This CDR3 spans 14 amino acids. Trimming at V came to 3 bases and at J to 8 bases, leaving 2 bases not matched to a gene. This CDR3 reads CASSPGQGAYEQFF. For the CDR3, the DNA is TGTGCCAGCTCACCGGGACAGGGGGCCTATGAGCAGTTCTTC.

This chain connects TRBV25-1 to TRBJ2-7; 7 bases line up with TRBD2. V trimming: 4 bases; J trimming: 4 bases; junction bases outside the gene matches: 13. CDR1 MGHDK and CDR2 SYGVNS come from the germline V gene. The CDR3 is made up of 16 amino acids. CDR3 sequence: CASSGPYSSGEYEQYF. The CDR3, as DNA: TGTGCCAGCAGTGGGCCCTATTCGAGCGGGGAATACGAGCAGTACTTC.

CDR3 region: CASSLGGTENSPLHF. DNA for the CDR3: TGTGCCAGCAGCTTAGGCGGGACAGAAAATTCACCCCTCCACTTT. This chain joins TRBV11-3 and TRBJ1-6; 7 nucleotides align to TRBD1. The length of the CDR3 is 15 residues. In germline, CDR1 is SGHNT, CDR2 YENEEA. V trimming: 1 base; J trimming: 7 bases; junction bases outside the gene matches: 4.

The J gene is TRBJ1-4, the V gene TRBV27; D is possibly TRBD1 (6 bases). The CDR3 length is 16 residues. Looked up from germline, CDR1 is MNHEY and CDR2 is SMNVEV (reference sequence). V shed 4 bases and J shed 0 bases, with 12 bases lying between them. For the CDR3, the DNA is TGTGCCAGCAGTTCGTTACAGGGAGCAACTAATGAAAAACTGTTTTTT. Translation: CASSSLQGATNEKLFF.

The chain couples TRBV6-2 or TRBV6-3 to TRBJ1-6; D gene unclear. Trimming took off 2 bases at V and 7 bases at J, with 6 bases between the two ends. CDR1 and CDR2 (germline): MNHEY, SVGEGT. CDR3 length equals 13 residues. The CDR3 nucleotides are TGTGCCAGCAGTTACGAGGGAAATTCACCCCTCCACTTT. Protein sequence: CASSYEGNSPLHF.

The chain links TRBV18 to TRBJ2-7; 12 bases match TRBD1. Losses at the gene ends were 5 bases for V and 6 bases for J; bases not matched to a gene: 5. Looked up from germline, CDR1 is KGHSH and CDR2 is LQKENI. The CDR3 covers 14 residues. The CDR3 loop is CASSVGQGAGEQYF. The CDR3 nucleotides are TGTGCCAGCTCAGTGGGACAGGGGGCTGGCGAGCAGTACTTC.

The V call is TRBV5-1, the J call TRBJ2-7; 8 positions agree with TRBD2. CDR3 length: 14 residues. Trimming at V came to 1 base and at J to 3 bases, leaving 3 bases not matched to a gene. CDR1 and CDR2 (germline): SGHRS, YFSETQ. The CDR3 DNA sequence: TGCGCCAGCAGCTTGACAGCGGGAGACTACGAGCAGTACTTC. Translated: CASSLTAGDYEQYF. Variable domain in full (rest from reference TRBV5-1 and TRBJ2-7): KAGVTQTPRYLIKTRGQQVTLSCSPISGHRSVSWYQQTPGQGLQFLFEYFSETQRNKGNFPGRFSGRQFSNSRSEMNVSTLELGDSALYLCASSLTAGDYEQYFGPGTRLTVT.

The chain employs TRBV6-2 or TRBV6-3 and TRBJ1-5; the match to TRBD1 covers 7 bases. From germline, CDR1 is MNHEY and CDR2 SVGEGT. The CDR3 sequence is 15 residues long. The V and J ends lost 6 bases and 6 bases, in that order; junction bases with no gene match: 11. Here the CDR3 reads CASSLTTGSGQPQHF. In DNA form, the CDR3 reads TGTGCCAGCAGCTTGACGACAGGGAGTGGTCAGCCCCAGCATTTT.

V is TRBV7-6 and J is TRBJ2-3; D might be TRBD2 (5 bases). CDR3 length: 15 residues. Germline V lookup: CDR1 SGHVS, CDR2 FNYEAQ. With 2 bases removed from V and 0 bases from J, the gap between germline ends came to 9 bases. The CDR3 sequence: CASSLSSDSTDTQYF. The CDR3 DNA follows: TGTGCCAGCAGCTTAAGTAGCGATAGCACAGATACGCAGTATTTT.

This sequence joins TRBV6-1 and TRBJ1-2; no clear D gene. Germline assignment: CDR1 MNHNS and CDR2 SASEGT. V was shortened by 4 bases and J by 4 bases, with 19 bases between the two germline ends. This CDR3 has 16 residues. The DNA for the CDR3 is TGTGCCAGCAGTGCCCCGCTCGGGTTGGTGGTCTATGGCTACACCTTC. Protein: CASSAPLGLVVYGYTF.

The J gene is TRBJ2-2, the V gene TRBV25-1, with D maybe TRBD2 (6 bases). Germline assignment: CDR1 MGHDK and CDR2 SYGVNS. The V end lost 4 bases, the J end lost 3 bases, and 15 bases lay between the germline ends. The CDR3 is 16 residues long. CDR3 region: CASSVTGGMDTGELFF. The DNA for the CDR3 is TGTGCCAGCAGTGTAACTGGGGGGATGGACACCGGGGAGCTGTTTTTT.

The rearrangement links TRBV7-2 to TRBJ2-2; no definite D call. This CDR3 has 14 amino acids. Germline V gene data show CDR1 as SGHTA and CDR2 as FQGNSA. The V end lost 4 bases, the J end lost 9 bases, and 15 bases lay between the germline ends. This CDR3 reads CASSSFQATRELFF. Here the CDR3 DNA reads TGTGCCAGCAGCTCCTTCCAGGCTACCCGGGAGCTGTTTTTT. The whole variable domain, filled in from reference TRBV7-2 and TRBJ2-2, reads GAGVSQSPSNKVTEKGKDVELRCDPISGHTALYWYRQSLGQGLEFLIYFQGNSAPDKSGLPSDRFSAERTGGSVSTLTIQRTQQEDSAVYLCASSSFQATRELFFGEGSRLTVL.